This T cell receptor beta chain came from a study of beta chain features in type 1 diabetes. Findings and limits, study-wide: Shorter TCRB CDR3s, moderately but significantly so, were found in Type 1 diabetes patients in all four CD4+ subsets. The study notes PCR might favor shorter templates equally in patients and controls. Using cDNA template may skew counts toward highly expressing activated cells.

CDR1 and CDR2 from the germline V gene are LGHNA and YSLEER. The CDR3 has 18 amino acids. V was clipped by 4 bases and J by 6 bases; unmatched bases: 13. This clone was detected only a few times. What it recognizes is unknown. Every bit of the isolated RNA underwent reverse transcription, so sequencing read expressed TCRB transcripts. Generated by immunoSEQ multiplex PCR, the TCRdb table keeps only in-frame clones and is missing some. This sample has hundreds of thousands of clones, with about a sixth found just once. A heparinised blood draw that averaged approximately 120 mL was obtained once from each donor.

The specimen sequenced was naive CD4+ T cells from blood. V is TRBV4-3 and J is TRBJ1-4; 11 nucleotides align to TRBD1. The TCR sequence derives from a man aged 18 to 35 in good health. DNA of the CDR3: TGCGCCAGCAGCCCCCGAACCGGGACAGGGGGTTCCCATGAAAAACTGTTTTTT. Its translation: CASSPRTGTGGSHEKLFF.